This TCR beta chain was profiled in a study of blood T cells in healthy people across ages. The CDR3 sequence is 14 residues long. Germline CDR1 is SGHRS and CDR2 is YFSETQ. The use of a sample-barcoded 5' primer and a J-beta primer mix characterized a second PCR of about 6 to 11 cycles. A template-switch adaptor with 12 random nucleotides tagged each cDNA molecule. In TCRdb, the 5' RACE reads were re-called with MiXCR into one record per CDR3 protein. This table holds 750,000 to 950,000 distinct CDR3 sequences, roughly 50% found once. Each sample provided at least 5 micrograms of extracted total RNA.

This chain connects TRBV5-1 to TRBJ2-5; TRBD1 matches 8 bases. Matching the DNA end better, TRBJ2-7 makes the J call doubtful. The sequenced material came from blood. This receptor was obtained from an elderly man in good health. The CDR3 DNA reads as TGCGCCAGCAGCTTGGGGGACAGGTACGACGAGCAGTACTTC. Translation gives CASSLGDRYDEQYF.